Listed here are 20 T cell receptor beta chains from one sample, sequenced in a study of shared clonotypes between healthy human individuals (dated by TCRdb to 2020 to 2021). Libraries came from the immunoSEQ multiplex PCR assay. TCRdb carries this immuneACCESS record with in-frame sequences only. Its versions omit some clonotypes, under half of them owing to an unresolved V gene in the studies checked, with the rest unexplained. In all, the sample holds over a million clones, and 98% of those were seen once. The ten biggest clones cover roughly 0.4% of the sample. The specimen was naive CD4+ T cells sorted from blood. In light of the paper, this sample's cell subset or site label describes: CD45RA+ positively selected. The receptors were gathered from a man aged 25-40 years in good health.

The chain couples TRBV11-2 to TRBJ2-1; D uncertain. Germline CDR1 and CDR2: SGHAT and FQNNGV. The length of the CDR3 is 14 residues. Trimming removed 4 bases from V and 0 bases from J, with 7 bases in between. The DNA for the CDR3 is TGTGCCAGCAGCTATTACGGCTCCTACAATGAGCAGTTCTTC. Residues: CASSYYGSYNEQFF. Full variable domain (rest looked up from reference TRBV11-2 and TRBJ2-1): EAGVAQSPRYKIIEKRQSVAFWCNPISGHATLYWYQQILGQGPKLLIQFQNNGVVDDSQLPKDRFSAERLKGVDSTLKIQPAKLEDSAVYLCASSYYGSYNEQFFGPGTRLTVL.

The chain uses TRBV6-5 and TRBJ2-7; the D gene is possibly TRBD2 (5 bases). The CDR3 sequence is 14 residues long. In germline, CDR1 is MNHEY, CDR2 SVGAGI. The ends were cut back, 0 bases at V and 8 bases at J, with 14 bases in the middle. The chain's CDR3 is CASSYSQGGPKQYF. CDR3 DNA sequence: TGTGCCAGCAGTTACTCACAAGGAGGTCCTAAGCAGTACTTC.

This rearrangement joins TRBV7-9 to TRBJ2-7; maybe TRBD2 (6 bases). The CDR3 runs to 13 residues. The V end lost 0 bases, the J end lost 6 bases, and 9 bases lay between the germline ends. Germline V gene sequence: CDR1 SEHNR, CDR2 FQNEAQ (reference sequence). CDR3 sequence: CASSLATAGEQYF. The CDR3 bases are TGTGCCAGCAGCTTAGCGACAGCGGGCGAGCAGTACTTC.

The gene calls are TRBV5-7 and TRBJ2-5, with D possibly being TRBD1 or TRBD2 (5 bases each). TRBV5-7 is assigned to the ORF class and has an uncertain function. V dropped 3 bases and J dropped 0 bases, with 18 bases sitting between them. The CDR3 runs to 17 residues. The CDR3 loop reads CASSSDRGAGYQETQYF. CDR3 nucleotides: TGTGCCAGCAGCTCCGATAGGGGAGCAGGGTACCAAGAGACCCAGTACTTC.

This rearrangement joins TRBV6-5 to TRBJ2-5, with D unclear. The CDR3 runs to 13 residues. The germline V and J ends were trimmed by 0 bases and 7 bases, with 9 bases remaining between them. From germline, CDR1 is MNHEY and CDR2 SVGAGI. CDR3 in amino acids: CASSYSNLGTQYF. Here the CDR3 DNA reads TGTGCCAGCAGTTACTCGAACCTCGGGACCCAGTACTTC.

The rearrangement joins TRBV5-6 to TRBJ2-4, with D perhaps TRBD1 (5 bases). The V and J ends lost 4 bases and 0 bases respectively, with 8 bases between them. From germline, CDR1 is SGHDT and CDR2 YYEEEE. This CDR3 spans 14 amino acids. DNA of the CDR3: TGTGCCAGCAGCCAAGGACAAGCCAAAAACATTCAGTACTTC. It is translated as CASSQGQAKNIQYF.

This chain uses TRBV21-1 with TRBJ2-7; the D segment call TRBD1 is taken from the table without a DNA check. TRBV21-1 is shown as a pseudogene. The CDR3 consists of 13 residues. For the CDR3, the DNA is TGTGCCAGCAGCAAAGGCTCAGGGGCCGAGCAGTACTTC. Its protein product is CASSKGSGAEQYF.

In its sample, this clone was seen a few times. The chain couples TRBV7-9 to TRBJ1-5; D not certain. Looked up from germline, CDR1 is SEHNR and CDR2 is FQNEAQ (reference sequence). The CDR3 totals 15 residues. Trimming left V 5 bases short and J 1 base short, with 12 bases between. CDR3 coding DNA: TGTGCCAGCAGCCCGCCCGGAAGAAGCAATCAGCCCCAGCATTTT. Its translation: CASSPPGRSNQPQHF.

The chain is built from TRBV7-3 and TRBJ2-3, with D possibly matching TRBD1 (6 bases). CDR3 size: 14 residues. The ends were cut back, 4 bases at V and 5 bases at J, with 13 bases in the middle. Per the germline V gene, CDR1 is SGHTA and CDR2 is FQGTGA. Here the CDR3 DNA reads TGTGCCAGCAGCTACAACACAGGGAAAGATACGCAGTATTTT. Protein sequence: CASSYNTGKDTQYF. Full variable domain (remainder filled in from reference TRBV7-3 and TRBJ2-3): GAGVSQTPSNKVTEKGKYVELRCDPISGHTALYWYRQSLGQGPEFLIYFQGTGAADDSGLPNDRFFAVRPEGSVSTLKIQRTERGDSAVYLCASSYNTGKDTQYFGPGTRLTVL.

The gene calls are TRBV29-1 and TRBJ1-3; unclear D gene. Germline V gene sequence: CDR1 SQVTM, CDR2 ANQGSEA. The CDR3 is made up of 12 amino acids. V was cut by 4 bases and J by 2 bases, with 6 bases left in between. This chain's CDR3 is CSVGWAGNTIYF. As DNA, the CDR3 is TGCAGCGTTGGATGGGCTGGAAACACCATATATTTT. Full variable domain (missing parts from reference TRBV29-1 and TRBJ1-3): SAVISQKPSRDICQRGTSLTIQCQVDSQVTMMFWYRQQPGQSLTLIATANQGSEATYESGFVIDKFPISRPNLTFSTLTVSNMSPEDSSIYLCSVGWAGNTIYFGEGSWLTVV.

The chain couples TRBV7-9 to TRBJ2-7, with D perhaps TRBD1 (6 bases). CDR3 size: 15 residues. Per the germline V gene, CDR1 is SEHNR and CDR2 is FQNEAQ (reference sequence). The ends were cut back, 4 bases at V and 2 bases at J, with 15 bases in the middle. CDR3 amino acids: CASSSPRTATYEQYF. The CDR3 nucleotides are TGTGCCAGCAGCTCACCACGGACAGCTACCTACGAGCAGTACTTC.

J is TRBJ2-2 and V is TRBV28, with 7 bases fitting TRBD1. The CDR3 totals 13 residues. Germline loops: CDR1 MDHEN, CDR2 SYDVKM. Losses at the gene ends were 7 bases for V and 6 bases for J; bases not matched to a gene: 5. The CDR3 sequence: CASKGAPAGELFF. For the CDR3, the DNA is TGTGCCAGCAAGGGGGCCCCTGCCGGGGAGCTGTTTTTT. Filled out from reference TRBV28 and TRBJ2-2, the complete variable domain reads DVKVTQSSRYLVKRTGEKVFLECVQDMDHENMFWYRQDPGLGLRLIYFSYDVKMKEKGDIPEGYSVSREKKERFSLILESASTNQTSMYLCASKGAPAGELFFGEGSRLTVL.

The V and J genes are TRBV20-1 and TRBJ1-2, with 11 bases lining up with TRBD1. The CDR3 length is 11 residues. In germline, CDR1 is DFQATT, CDR2 SNEGSKA (reference sequence). This CDR3 reads CSWTGGVGYTF. The CDR3 DNA sequence: TGCAGCTGGACAGGGGGCGTTGGCTACACCTTC.

The rearrangement joins TRBV19 to TRBJ2-1; no firm D call. V gave up 5 bases and J gave up 10 bases, with 12 bases separating them. Germline lookup yields CDR1 LNHDA and CDR2 SQIVND (reference sequence). The CDR3 loop spans 12 amino acids. The CDR3 is CASSPPNPEQFF. For the CDR3, the DNA is TGTGCCAGTAGTCCCCCCAATCCCGAGCAGTTCTTC.

This clone is a singleton in its sample. The rearrangement joins TRBV11-2 to TRBJ2-4; possible D gene TRBD1, 5 bases. This CDR3 has 12 residues. Per the germline V gene, CDR1 is SGHAT and CDR2 is FQNNGV. V gave up 2 bases and J gave up 13 bases, with 12 bases separating them. The CDR3 loop reads CASSLQGSRQYF. The CDR3 DNA reads TGTGCCAGCAGCTTACAGGGTTCGCGGCAGTACTTC.

V usage is TRBV9 and J usage is TRBJ2-3, with D possibly being TRBD1 or TRBD2 (5 bases each). Per germline, CDR1 SGDLS and CDR2 YYNGEE. V was pared by 3 bases and J by 5 bases, with 7 bases between. CDR3 length equals 12 residues. CDR3 DNA sequence: TGTGCCAGCAGCGGAGGGGTAGATACGCAGTATTTT. Residues: CASSGGVDTQYF.

The genes are TRBV9 and TRBJ1-3; D unresolved. CDR3 length: 16 amino acids. The V end lost 4 bases, the J end lost 0 bases, and 14 bases lay between the germline ends. From germline, CDR1 is SGDLS and CDR2 YYNGEE. The chain's CDR3 is CASSPLGSSSGNTIYF. As DNA, the CDR3 is TGTGCCAGCAGCCCGCTGGGCTCAAGCTCTGGAAACACCATATATTTT.

The CDR3 spells CASSTLAGRFTDTQYF. The CDR3 nucleotides read TGTGCCAGCAGCACCTTGGCGGGAAGGTTCACAGATACGCAGTATTTT. The genes are TRBV5-4 and TRBJ2-3, with D possibly being TRBD2 (6 bases). V lost 4 bases and J lost 2, with 17 bases in between. CDR3 length equals 16 residues. CDR1 and CDR2 (germline): SGHNT, YYREEE (reference sequence). The whole variable domain, filled in from reference TRBV5-4 and TRBJ2-3, reads ETGVTQSPTHLIKTRGQQVTLRCSSQSGHNTVSWYQQALGQGPQFIFQYYREEENGRGNFPPRFSGLQFPNYSSELNVNALELDDSALYLCASSTLAGRFTDTQYFGPGTRLTVL.

This chain connects TRBV10-3 to TRBJ2-1, with 9 bases lining up with TRBD2. Germline CDR1 ENHRY, CDR2 SYGVKD. This CDR3 spans 16 amino acids. The trim removed 0 bases at V and 5 bases at J, leaving 5 bases unmatched. CDR3 region: CAISESGAGGHNEQFF. For the CDR3, the DNA is TGTGCCATCAGTGAGTCGGGAGCGGGAGGTCACAATGAGCAGTTCTTC.

The chain links TRBV11-2 to TRBJ2-5; D possibly corresponds to TRBD2 (5 bases). The germline CDR1 and CDR2 sequences are SGHAT and FQNNGV. This CDR3 comprises 13 residues. The V and J ends lost 10 bases and 1 base respectively, with 13 bases between them. DNA of the CDR3: TGTGCCACGGGAAGTGCTGTCCAAGAGACCCAGTACTTC. Translating it yields CATGSAVQETQYF.